This is a list of T cell receptor beta chains from one sample in a study of blood T cell repertoires in COVID-19. The method was immunoSEQ multiplex PCR; TCRdb's version includes in-frame clones alone and lacks a portion of them. The sample lists 100,000 to 110,000 clones, 91% occurring once. The sample taken for sequencing was peripheral blood. The origin of the receptors is a middle-aged man with active COVID-19. Both conserved end residues are part of each CDR3. The order of the fields is J gene, V gene, D gene, clone size, CDR3 protein, CDR3 DNA. A D gene is named only where the DNA matches it firmly. Size is stated for part of the rows, as once, few or many counts, or as a class when the clone is expanded.

>TRBJ1-2|TRBV5-5|TRBD1|-
CASSRRGSDGYTF
TGTGCCAGCAGCCGCAGGGGGTCAGATGGCTACACCTTC
>TRBJ2-2|TRBV11-3|TRBD1|-
CASNPYGTVVNTGELFF
TGTGCCAGCAACCCATATGGGACAGTTGTGAACACCGGGGAGCTGTTTTTT
>TRBJ1-5|TRBV7-2|-|-
CASRKTGSNQPQHF
TGTGCCAGCAGAAAAACGGGTAGCAATCAGCCCCAGCATTTT
>TRBJ1-3|TRBV7-8|-|-
CASSLSSNTIYF
TGTGCCAGCAGCTTAAGCTCAAACACCATATATTTT
>TRBJ2-2|TRBV7-2|TRBD2|-
CASSPLSGGASTGELFF
TGTGCCAGCAGCCCACTTTCCGGGGGGGCGAGCACCGGGGAGCTGTTTTTT
>TRBJ2-1|TRBV4-1|-|-
CASSRHFGGEQFF
TGCGCCAGCAGTCGACACTTTGGGGGGGAGCAGTTCTTC
>TRBJ1-1|TRBV19|TRBD1|-
CASTSRRTGKTEAFF
TGTGCCAGTACCTCCCGCAGGACAGGGAAGACTGAAGCTTTCTTT
>TRBJ2-1|TRBV6-5|TRBD2|-
CASRSTSGGYNEQFF
TGTGCCAGCAGATCGACTAGCGGGGGTTACAATGAGCAGTTCTTC
>TRBJ2-4|TRBV3-1/TRBV3-2|TRBD2|-
CASSQGTSGRKNIQYF
TGTGCCAGCAGCCAAGGGACTAGCGGACGCAAAAACATTCAGTACTTC
>TRBJ2-3|TRBV19|TRBD2|-
CASSIDPSGASTDTQYF
TGTGCCAGTAGTATAGACCCTAGCGGGGCTAGCACAGATACGCAGTATTTT
>TRBJ1-1|TRBV6-5|-|-
CATEDLNTEAFF
TGTGCCACAGAGGACTTGAACACTGAAGCTTTCTTT
>TRBJ2-1|TRBV7-9|TRBD2|-
CASSTRTSGVYNEQFF
TGTGCCAGCAGCACCCGGACTAGCGGGGTGTACAATGAGCAGTTCTTC
>TRBJ2-2|TRBV27|TRBD2|-
CASSPGLAYTGELFF
TGTGCCAGCTCCCCGGGACTAGCGTACACCGGGGAGCTGTTTTTT
>TRBJ2-1|TRBV24-1|-|-
CATAAGLYNEQFF
TGTGCCACCGCAGCAGGACTTTACAATGAGCAGTTCTTC
>TRBJ2-2|TRBV19|-|once
CASSRAGGTGELFF
TGTGCCAGTAGTCGGGCTGGGGGGACCGGGGAGCTGTTTTTT
>TRBJ2-1|TRBV6-4|-|once
CASSDSMEGDVNEQFF
TGTGCCAGCAGTGACTCGATGGAGGGAGATGTCAATGAGCAGTTCTTC
>TRBJ1-2|TRBV25-1|-|once
CASSDQRAGYHYTF
TGTGCCAGCAGTGACCAGAGGGCAGGTTATCACTACACCTTC
>TRBJ2-4|TRBV7-6|-|-
CASSLVPDSDLAKNIQYF
TGTGCCAGCAGCTTAGTCCCAGACAGTGATTTGGCCAAAAACATTCAGTACTTC
>TRBJ1-2|TRBV19|TRBD1|few
CASSTGQNLKRDYGYTF
TGTGCCAGTAGTACGGGACAGAATCTAAAGAGGGACTATGGCTACACCTTC
>TRBJ2-3|TRBV29-1|TRBD2|-
CSVELLAGRTDTQYF
TGCAGCGTTGAATTGCTAGCGGGAAGGACAGATACGCAGTATTTT
>TRBJ2-1|TRBV4-2|TRBD2|-
CASSQDVLAGTYNEQFF
TGTGCCAGCAGCCAAGATGTACTAGCGGGGACCTACAATGAGCAGTTCTTC
>TRBJ1-2|TRBV3-1/TRBV3-2|TRBD1|-
CASSQILRDRAVEANYGYTF
TGTGCCAGCAGCCAAATCCTCCGGGACAGGGCGGTCGAAGCTAACTATGGCTACACCTTC
>TRBJ2-2|TRBV11-1|TRBD2|-
CASTLSGGAGTGELFF
TGTGCCAGCACCCTAAGCGGGGGGGCCGGAACCGGGGAGCTGTTTTTT
>TRBJ1-1|TRBV19|-|once
CASNQDGKNTEAFF
TGTGCCAGTAACCAGGACGGGAAGAACACTGAAGCTTTCTTT
>TRBJ1-2|TRBV5-1|-|-
CASSLGEVQGGYTF
TGCGCCAGCAGCTTGGGGGAGGTGCAGGGTGGCTACACCTTC
>TRBJ2-3|TRBV18|-|-
CASSPATTTSTDTQYF
TGTGCCAGCTCACCAGCCACGACAACGAGCACAGATACGCAGTATTTT
>TRBJ1-1|TRBV7-9|TRBD1|once
CASSLAEGAGTEAFF
TGTGCCAGCAGCCTGGCCGAGGGGGCGGGCACTGAAGCTTTCTTT
>TRBJ2-7|TRBV6-6|-|-
CASKVGLVAEQYF
TGTGCCAGCAAGGTAGGACTTGTCGCCGAGCAGTACTTC
>TRBJ1-2|TRBV24-1|-|-
CATSTGGGGYTF
TGTGCCACCAGTACGGGGGGCGGTGGCTACACCTTC
>TRBJ1-4|TRBV4-1|-|-
CASSQERGANEKLFF
TGCGCCAGCAGCCAAGAACGAGGTGCTAATGAAAAACTGTTTTTT